This record covers a single TCR beta chain. This clonotype showed up just a few times. It has no known antigen specificity. Per-base quality was not reported, and no clone a single base away is much larger than it. The TCR beta CDR3 regions were amplified from RNA transcripts. The TCR CDR3 was subjected to a first round of RT-PCR using the HTBI primer set and the Qiagen OneStep RT-PCR kit. Libraries were constructed in a second round of multiplex PCR, after which size selection and purification were carried out. Paired-end sequencing of the libraries was performed with 100 bp reads on an Illumina HiSeq2000. In the authors' own workflow: Raw data were processed with SOAPnuke, discarding reads with adapters, uncalled bases, mean Phred below 15, or no exact constant-primer or identifier match. COPE v1.2.5 was used to merge the high-quality paired reads, and each unique nucleotide sequence was defined as a clonotype. MiTCR v1.1 was used to align clonotypes to the IMGT TRBV, TRBD and TRBJ reference segments. The analysis included only V-J combinations with a frequency above 0.0001, which together covered around 99% of the repertoires. A TCS score was defined as the ratio of F50 (clonal expansion) to E x V (chaos), with BLOSUM62-based TCRdist applied between CDR3 peptides within each V-J. Welch's t-statistics and random forest reduced 514 V-J features to 10 to 15, which were used in a naive Bayes classifier (R e1071). TCRdb reworked the public reads: Q25 trimming with fastp, MiXCR clone assembly, productive beta chains retained. Each CDR3 protein gets just one entry, which takes the most common genes and DNA from the rows behind it. Here the V and J calls rest on TCRdb's processing, not on the authors' analysis. This sample comprises under 400,000 distinct CDR3 sequences, around 16% of them detected only once. Of the sample, about 27% is held by the ten largest clones.

Hyperthyroidism patients were aged 18 to 65 years and newly diagnosed, with disease duration of less than 2 months. The study excluded patients with uncontrolled infections, other autoimmune diseases, pregnancy or lactation. Clinical symptoms, serum thyroxine and TRAb, thyroid ultrasound, and orbital computed tomography formed the basis for the diagnoses. Blood from progressor patients was collected at the time of first diagnosis with hyperthyroidism, before any ophthalmopathy symptoms had appeared. Ficoll-Paque density gradient centrifugation was used to isolate PBMCs from under 11 ml of fresh peripheral blood. Patients classed as progressors first received a Graves' hyperthyroidism diagnosis and then went on to develop ophthalmopathy during follow-up. Total RNA was extracted using Trizol reagent, and RNA quality was assessed on an Agilent 2100 Bioanalyzer. This record belongs to a study of T cells in Graves' hyperthyroidism and ophthalmopathy (dated by TCRdb to the late 2010s). Context from the whole study: Peripheral blood samples were taken at initial diagnosis, before any treatment was given. To identify distinguishing TCR V-J signatures, a discovery cohort of about 95 patients was used, comprising 40 to 45 with Graves' ophthalmopathy and 57 with stable Graves' hyperthyroidism. Whether ophthalmopathy could be predicted prospectively was tested in an independent validation cohort made up of under 20 hyperthyroidism patients plus 17 patients who later progressed to ophthalmopathy. The roughly 90 discovery patients were divided at random into training and test sets in a 7:3 ratio. The study also compared thyroid tissue and blood T-cell repertoires from roughly 6 Graves' hyperthyroidism patients. After sampling, hyperthyroidism patients received methimazole starting at 30 mg daily, and ophthalmopathy patients received high-dose intravenous methylprednisolone. The paper reports TCR Vbeta CDR3 sequencing of approximately 130 peripheral blood samples: 43 ophthalmopathy, under 80 hyperthyroidism and approximately 17 progressor patients. Overall study results and their limits: A 13 V-J signature model separated ophthalmopathy from stable hyperthyroidism, with roughly 88% sensitivity and roughly 81% specificity in cross-validation and 80%/75% in testing. No statistical method was used to set the sample size in advance, and investigators knew the group allocation. Most expanded thyroid clonotypes (frequency above 0.001) were also found in blood, which suggests that blood repertoires may mirror thyroid immune responses. In validation, the model predicted progression to ophthalmopathy a median of around 6.5 months before onset, with approximately 70% sensitivity and 72.22% specificity.

Based on the germline V gene, the CDR1 and CDR2 sequences are KGHDR and SFDVKD. The V and J ends are trimmed by 7 bases and 0 bases, leaving 5 bases between them. Reading from cysteine to phenylalanine, the CDR3 counts 13 amino acids. Only CDR3 DNA remains: 39 bases, in frame from the first base. The TCR originated in a woman younger than 30 with Graves' hyperthyroidism that later progressed to Graves' ophthalmopathy. Sequences were obtained from blood. The rearranged segments are TRBV24-1 and TRBJ2-2; no D segment can be confidently identified. The CDR3 reads as follows: CATSSSNTGELFF. The bases read TGTGCCACCAGCAGTTCGAACACCGGGGAGCTGTTTTTT.